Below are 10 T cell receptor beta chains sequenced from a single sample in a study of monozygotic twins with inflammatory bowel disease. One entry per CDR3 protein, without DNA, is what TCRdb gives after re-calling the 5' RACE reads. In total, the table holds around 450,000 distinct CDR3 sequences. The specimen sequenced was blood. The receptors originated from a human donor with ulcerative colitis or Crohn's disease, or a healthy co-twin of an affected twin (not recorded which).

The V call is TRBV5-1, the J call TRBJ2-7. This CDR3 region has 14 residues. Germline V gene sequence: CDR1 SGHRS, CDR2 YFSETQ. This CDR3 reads CASSFDSRSYEQYF.

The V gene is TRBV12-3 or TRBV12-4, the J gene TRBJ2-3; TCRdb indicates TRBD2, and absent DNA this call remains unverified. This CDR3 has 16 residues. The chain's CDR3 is CASTQAGGTSTDTQYF.

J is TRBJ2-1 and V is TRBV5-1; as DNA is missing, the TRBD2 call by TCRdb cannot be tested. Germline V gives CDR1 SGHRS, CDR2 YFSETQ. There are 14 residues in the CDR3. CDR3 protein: CASQLRDLNNEQFF. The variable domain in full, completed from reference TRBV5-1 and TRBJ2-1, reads KAGVTQTPRYLIKTRGQQVTLSCSPISGHRSVSWYQQTPGQGLQFLFEYFSETQRNKGNFPGRFSGRQFSNSRSEMNVSTLELGDSALYLCASQLRDLNNEQFFGPGTRLTVL.

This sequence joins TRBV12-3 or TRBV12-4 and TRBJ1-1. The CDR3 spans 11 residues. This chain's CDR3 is CASSSSFEAFF.

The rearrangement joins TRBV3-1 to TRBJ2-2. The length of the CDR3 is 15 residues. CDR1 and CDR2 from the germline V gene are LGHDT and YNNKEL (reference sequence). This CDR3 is CASSPRKLNTGELFF. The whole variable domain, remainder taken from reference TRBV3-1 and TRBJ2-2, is DTAVSQTPKYLVTQMGNDKSIKCEQNLGHDTMYWYKQDSKKFLKIMFSYNNKELIINETVPNRFSPKSPDKAHLNLHINSLELGDSAVYFCASSPRKLNTGELFFGEGSRLTVL.

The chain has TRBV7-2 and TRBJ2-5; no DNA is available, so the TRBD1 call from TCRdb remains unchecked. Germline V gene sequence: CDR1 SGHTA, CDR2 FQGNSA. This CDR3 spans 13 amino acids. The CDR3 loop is CASSPQGPETQYF.

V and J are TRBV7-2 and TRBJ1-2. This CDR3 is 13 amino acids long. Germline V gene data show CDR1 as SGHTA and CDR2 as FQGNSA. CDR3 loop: CASSLLGYDGYTF.

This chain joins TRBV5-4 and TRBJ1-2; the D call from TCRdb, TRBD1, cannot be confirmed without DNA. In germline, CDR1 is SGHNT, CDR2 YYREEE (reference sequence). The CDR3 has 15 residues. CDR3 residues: CASSLRSPANYGYTF.

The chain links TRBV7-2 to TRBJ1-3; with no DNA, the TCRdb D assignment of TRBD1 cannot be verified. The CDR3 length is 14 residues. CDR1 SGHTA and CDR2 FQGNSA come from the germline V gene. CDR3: CASSFGTEKNTIYF. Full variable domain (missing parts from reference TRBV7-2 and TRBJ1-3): GAGVSQSPSNKVTEKGKDVELRCDPISGHTALYWYRQSLGQGLEFLIYFQGNSAPDKSGLPSDRFSAERTGGSVSTLTIQRTQQEDSAVYLCASSFGTEKNTIYFGEGSWLTVV.

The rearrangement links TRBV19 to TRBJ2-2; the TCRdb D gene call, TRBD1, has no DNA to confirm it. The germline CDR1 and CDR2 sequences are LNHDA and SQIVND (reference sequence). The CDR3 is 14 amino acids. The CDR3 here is CDSSRGQTTGELFF.